This T cell receptor beta chain was documented in a study of T cell clonality in common variable immunodeficiency. Many counts were recorded for this clone. Its antigen remains unknown. Study findings and constraints: Patient heterogeneity in the CVID cohort limited correlations between repertoire features and clinical complications. In common variable immunodeficiency, TCR beta chains reportedly carried fewer deletions and N-nucleotide insertions. Compared with controls, CVID subjects had fewer shared TCRbeta clones. Compared with healthy controls, CVID subjects showed increased TCRbeta clonality, mostly in about a third.

Assay used: immunoSEQ multiplex PCR; TCRdb lists only in-frame clones, some missing. The sample shows fewer than 50,000 clones, none of them appearing just once. This TCR was recovered from a person aged 18 to 75 in good health. Material: peripheral blood mononuclear cells.

The sequenced CDR3 bases are TGCAGTGCTAAGGGACAGAAGAACACCGGGGAG. The encoded protein is CSAKGQKNTGE. The whole CDR3 reads CSAKGQKNTGELFF. The gene calls are TRBV20-1 and TRBJ2-2; 7 bases match TRBD1. The sequence runs out 3 residues before the end of the CDR3; the remainder is reconstructed from the germline J gene. Germline trimming cut 4 bases from V and 1 base from J; bases unmatched to any gene: 3. The CDR3 contains 14 residues. The germline gives CDR1 DFQATT, CDR2 SNEGSKA (reference sequence).